This T cell receptor beta chain was recorded in a study of blood T cell repertoires in COVID-19. Study as a whole: Italy, Spain and the United States were the sources of the convalescent and acute COVID-19 samples. The cDNA or gDNA used as material had been derived from T cells, B-cell-depleted T cells, or PBMCs.

Original methodology: How many nucleated cells were present was estimated from reference gene primer amplification. TCRdb's copy holds only in-frame clones and misses some; the assay was immunoSEQ multiplex PCR. V and J calls and clone size come straight from that table; D and trimming were deduced from the DNA. Of around 80,000 clones listed, about 70% are singletons. CDR3 length: 20 amino acids. The germline gives CDR1 SGHRS, CDR2 YFSETQ. V was pared by 4 bases and J by 0 bases, with 12 bases of the junction left unmatched. The V gene is TRBV5-1, the J gene TRBJ2-6, with 11 bases identical to TRBD2. This receptor was identified in a man aged 45-60 years with active or convalescent COVID-19. Source material: peripheral blood. CDR3 amino acids: CASSDRLAGGPSSGANVLTF. The CDR3, as DNA: TGCGCCAGCAGCGATAGGCTAGCGGGGGGCCCGAGCTCTGGGGCCAACGTCCTGACTTTC.